The rows below give T cell receptor beta chains drawn from one sample of a study of T cells in Graves' hyperthyroidism and ophthalmopathy. TCRdb reprocessed the multiplex PCR reads via MiXCR and lists one record per CDR3 protein. This table has nearly 600,000 distinct CDR3 sequences, approximately 15% appearing once. The sample taken for sequencing was blood. The receptors were sampled from a woman in her thirties with Graves' hyperthyroidism that later progressed to Graves' ophthalmopathy. CDR3s include the opening cysteine and the closing phenylalanine or tryptophan. The D gene is left open where the match is weak. The size field is filled for only some rows; it gives once, few, many or a size class.

CDR3 length	D gene	V gene	J gene	clone size	CDR3 DNA	CDR3 protein
15	TRBD1	TRBV20-1	TRBJ2-7	NA	TGCAGTGCCAGACGCGGGGACAGGGATAATTCGGAGCAGTACTTC	CSARRGDRDNSEQYF
18	TRBD2	TRBV7-8	TRBJ2-3	many	TGTGCCAGCAGTCCAAGGCGTCTAGCGGGAGGAGGGACAGATACGCAGTATTTT	CASSPRRLAGGGTDTQYF
14	NA	TRBV5-6	TRBJ2-5	many	TGTGCCAGCAGCTTGGTCAGGGCCGGAGAGACCCAGTACTTC	CASSLVRAGETQYF
17	NA	TRBV7-3	TRBJ2-2	NA	TGTGCCAGCAGCTTAACATCCTTGTATAAGAACACCGGGGAGCTGTTTTTT	CASSLTSLYKNTGELFF
16	TRBD2	TRBV19	TRBJ2-3	many	TGTGCCAGTAGTCTCGGACTAGCGGAAATCACAGATACGCAGTATTTT	CASSLGLAEITDTQYF
12	NA	TRBV11-2	TRBJ2-1	many	TGTGCCAGCAGCTTAGCGATTCATGAGCAGTTCTTC	CASSLAIHEQFF
14	NA	TRBV10-3	TRBJ2-2	many	TGTGCCATCACGGTCACGCCGGACAGTGGGGAGCTGTTTTTT	CAITVTPDSGELFF
11	NA	TRBV7-9	TRBJ1-1	many	TGTGCCAGCAGCTTTATCTATGAAGCTTTCTTT	CASSFIYEAFF
16	TRBD2	TRBV3-1	TRBJ2-3	many	TGTGCCAGCAGCCAAATGGCGGGAGGTAGCACAGATACGCAGTATTTT	CASSQMAGGSTDTQYF
16	TRBD2	TRBV24-1	TRBJ2-1	many	TGTGCCACCAGTGAGCCCGCCGGGACTAGCTACAATGAGCAGTTCTTC	CATSEPAGTSYNEQFF
14	NA	TRBV9	TRBJ2-1	few	TGTGCCAGCTGCCCGGGACACAACTACAATGAGCAGTTCTTC	CASCPGHNYNEQFF
15	TRBD2	TRBV7-2	TRBJ2-4	NA	TGTGCCAGCAGCTTTCTAAGCGGGACCGGCAACATTCAGCACTTC	CASSFLSGTGNIQHF
14	NA	TRBV2	TRBJ2-4	NA	TGTGCCAGCATCAGCGGCCTAGCCAAAAACATTCAGTACTTC	CASISGLAKNIQYF
15	NA	TRBV11-2	TRBJ1-1	many	TGTGCCAGCAGTCCCTACCTAGACAGAGATCCTGAAGCTTTCTTT	CASSPYLDRDPEAFF
16	NA	TRBV3-1	TRBJ1-1	many	TGTGCCAGCAGCCAAGAAGGTCCGGGGGCGAACACTGAAGCTTTCTTT	CASSQEGPGANTEAFF
14	NA	TRBV18	TRBJ1-5	many	TGTGCCAGCTCTCCAGGGCTTGTGAATCAGCCCCAGCATTTT	CASSPGLVNQPQHF
15	TRBD1	TRBV15	TRBJ2-5	many	TGTGCCACCAGCCCGCGGACAGGGGCGAGAGAGACCCAGTACTTC	CATSPRTGARETQYF
14	TRBD1	TRBV14	TRBJ1-6	many	TGTGCCAGCAGCCAAGACAGGGGGCTCTCACCCCTCCACTTT	CASSQDRGLSPLHF
15	NA	TRBV7-2	TRBJ2-3	few	TGTGCCAGCAGCTTTGGTGGGGGAGTCGTAGATACGCAGTATTTT	CASSFGGGVVDTQYF